The following is a TCR beta chain sequence with its context. What it binds is unknown. The ends were cut back, 1 base at V and 3 bases at J, with 15 bases in the middle. This CDR3 comprises 16 residues. The V gene's germline CDR1 is LGHNA and CDR2 YNFKEQ. This record comes from a study of T cells in pancreatic ductal adenocarcinoma. General study results and limits: The resected cohort was biased toward the minority with early-stage disease. Mean clonality was around 0.11 in tumors and around 0.065 in blood, not significantly different.

No neoadjuvant therapy was given to the selected pancreatic ductal adenocarcinoma patients before their surgery. Produced via immunoSEQ multiplex PCR; TCRdb's table is partial and in-frame only. The sample includes about 100,000 clones, over 90% of them seen just once. The sequence was obtained from a human donor with pancreatic ductal adenocarcinoma. The chain combines TRBV4-2 with TRBJ1-2; D perhaps matches TRBD1 (6 bases). Sequences were obtained from PBMCs. In DNA form, the CDR3 reads TGTGCCAGCAGCCAAGGTTTACAGGGAGTCGACTATGGCTACACCTTC. It encodes CASSQGLQGVDYGYTF.